The 30 T cell receptor beta chains given below trace back to one sample, sequenced in a study of beta chain features in type 1 diabetes. Expressed TCRB transcripts were sequenced, since all the RNA that had been isolated was reverse transcribed. Here immunoSEQ multiplex PCR was the method, and the copy in TCRdb shows in-frame clones only, minus some. The table has roughly 400,000 clones, approximately 14% seen once. Sequences were obtained from naive CD4+ T cells from blood. These TCRs come from a man younger than 40 in good health.

This clone has a handful of counts. The chain employs TRBV9 and TRBJ2-3, with 11 bases that match TRBD2. J lost 3 bases, V lost 4 bases, and 7 bases had no gene match. The CDR3 covers 16 residues. CDR1 is SGDLS and CDR2 is YYNGEE in the germline V gene. In DNA, the CDR3 is TGTGCCAGCAGCACGGGACTAGCGGAAGTGACAGATACGCAGTATTTT. It encodes CASSTGLAEVTDTQYF.

This clone was seen only a few times. This chain uses TRBV28 with TRBJ2-1; 9 bases are a match to TRBD2. The CDR3 has 14 amino acids. Germline lookup yields CDR1 MDHEN and CDR2 SYDVKM. Trimming at V came to 1 base and at J to 15 bases, leaving 10 bases not matched to a gene. The CDR3 bases are TGTGCCAGCAGTTTATTCAACGCGGGAGGGCCTCTGTTCTTC. This translates into CASSLFNAGGPLFF.

In nucleotides, the CDR3 is TGTGCCAGTACCGGAATCATGAACACTGAAGCTTTCTTT. This translates into CASTGIMNTEAFF. The V gene is TRBV7-6, the J gene TRBJ1-1; D is unclear. This CDR3 has 13 residues. CDR1 SGHVS and CDR2 FNYEAQ come from the germline V gene. Trimming stripped 9 bases from V and 0 bases from J, with 11 bases between.

CDR3 DNA: TGTGCCAGCAGCCCCGGATCCCCGGAGGATACGCAGTATTTT. Encoded protein: CASSPGSPEDTQYF. V usage is TRBV7-8 and J usage is TRBJ2-3; D unresolved. Germline CDR1 reads SGHVS; CDR2 reads FQNEAQ. V was shortened by 5 bases and J by 6 bases, with 15 bases between the two germline ends. The CDR3 has 14 amino acids.

This clone was observed a few times. The chain recombines TRBV7-2 with TRBJ2-3; 9 bases are a match to TRBD2. J lost 7 bases, V lost 2 bases, and 13 bases had no gene match. Germline lookup yields CDR1 SGHTA and CDR2 FQGNSA. The length of the CDR3 is 17 residues. The CDR3 spells CASSLTISGRRRNTQYF. As DNA, the CDR3 is TGTGCCAGCAGCTTAACGATAAGCGGGAGGCGGAGAAATACGCAGTATTTT.

The gene calls are TRBV12-5 and TRBJ2-1; TRBD2 aligns across 14 bases. The ends lost 1 base at V and 0 bases at J; junction bases unmatched: 5. The CDR3 length is 19 residues. Germline lookup yields CDR1 LGHNT and CDR2 FRNRAP. The CDR3 region is CASGLAGTSGRYSYNEQFF. The CDR3 bases are TGTGCTAGTGGTTTGGCTGGGACTAGCGGGAGATACTCCTACAATGAGCAGTTCTTC.

The rearrangement joins TRBV2 to TRBJ1-1, with D hard to call. The CDR3 is 15 amino acids. V shed 2 bases and J shed 0 bases, with 10 bases lying between them. CDR1 and CDR2 from the germline V gene are SNHLY and FYNNEI. For the CDR3, the DNA is TGTGCCAGCAGTGAATTCCGGGGTATGAACACTGAAGCTTTCTTT. It yields the protein CASSEFRGMNTEAFF.

This clone was detected a few times. V usage is TRBV6-5 and J usage is TRBJ2-5, with 7 bases identical to TRBD1. The CDR3 contains 13 residues. Trimming took 8 bases from V and 1 from J; bases not matched to a gene: 4. Germline assignment: CDR1 MNHEY and CDR2 SVGAGI. The CDR3 bases are TGTGCCAGCGGTCGGGACAGCCAAGAGACCCAGTACTTC. Its translation: CASGRDSQETQYF.

This clone was found a few times. The V and J genes are TRBV14 and TRBJ1-2; D is uncertain. The germline V gene has CDR1 SGHDN and CDR2 FVKESK. The CDR3 contains 14 residues. Trimming cost V 3 bases and J 0 bases, with 8 bases left between them. DNA of the CDR3: TGTGCCAGCAGCCACGGCGAAGCTAACTATGGCTACACCTTC. Translating gives CASSHGEANYGYTF.

V is TRBV29-1 and J is TRBJ1-1; a weak D match, TRBD1 (5 bases). The germline CDR1 and CDR2 sequences are SQVTM and ANQGSEA. This CDR3 contains 13 residues. Trimming removed 6 bases from V and 8 bases from J, with 19 bases in between. CDR3: CSVALTGGLEAFF. The CDR3 DNA reads TGCAGCGTCGCCTTGACGGGGGGGTTGGAAGCTTTCTTT. The full variable domain, its missing parts supplied by reference TRBV29-1 and TRBJ1-1, is SAVISQKPSRDICQRGTSLTIQCQVDSQVTMMFWYRQQPGQSLTLIATANQGSEATYESGFVIDKFPISRPNLTFSTLTVSNMSPEDSSIYLCSVALTGGLEAFFGQGTRLTVV.

The chain recombines TRBV12-5 with TRBJ1-4; D is undetermined. The V gene's germline CDR1 is LGHNT and CDR2 FRNRAP. With 6 bases removed from V and 0 bases from J, the gap between germline ends came to 11 bases. There are 15 residues in the CDR3. The CDR3 reads CASGRGRATNEKLFF. Here the CDR3 DNA reads TGTGCTAGTGGCCGTGGACGGGCAACTAATGAAAAACTGTTTTTT.

This clone was seen a handful of times. This sample includes further DNA sequences coding for the same CDR3. The genes are TRBV4-1 and TRBJ2-3, with D hard to call. Germline V gives CDR1 MGHRA, CDR2 YSYEKL. The CDR3 contains 13 residues. Trimming removed 1 base at V and 1 base at J, with 3 bases between. CDR3 DNA sequence: TGCGCCAGCAGCCAAGTCGGCACAGATACGCAGTATTTT. It encodes CASSQVGTDTQYF.

This clone was seen only a few times. The chain couples TRBV25-1 to TRBJ2-1; 11 bases agree with TRBD2. CDR3 length equals 16 residues. Germline V gene data show CDR1 as MGHDK and CDR2 as SYGVNS. V was clipped by 6 bases and J by 7 bases; unmatched bases: 11. The CDR3 DNA reads as TGTGCCAGCAGGGTAGCGGGAGGGCTCGGAAGGAATGAGCAGTTCTTC. This codes for CASRVAGGLGRNEQFF.

This clone was detected a few times. The gene calls are TRBV9 and TRBJ1-6; D is unresolved. Germline CDR1 reads SGDLS; CDR2 reads YYNGEE. This CDR3 comprises 13 residues. Trimming took 4 bases from V and 12 from J, leaving 14 bases between them. CDR3 nucleotides: TGTGCCAGCAGCCCCGGGCAGGCCGAACCCCTCCACTTT. It translates to CASSPGQAEPLHF.

The chain combines TRBV18 with TRBJ2-7, with TRBD2 as a possible D gene (5 bases). V lost 3 bases, J lost 7 bases, and 10 bases lay in between. CDR1 is KGHSH and CDR2 is LQKENI in the germline V gene. The CDR3 loop spans 12 amino acids. CDR3 in amino acids: CASSPTGIEQYF. CDR3 bases: TGTGCCAGCTCACCTACGGGGATTGAGCAGTACTTC.

The gene calls are TRBV5-6 and TRBJ1-2; D not certain. Germline-derived CDR1 and CDR2 are SGHDT and YYEEEE. The CDR3 contains 12 residues. The V end lost 0 bases, the J end lost 4 bases, and 4 bases lay between the germline ends. As DNA, the CDR3 is TGTGCCAGCAGCTTGGCTGTCTATGGCTACACCTTC. Translating gives CASSLAVYGYTF.

The chain couples TRBV30 to TRBJ1-1; D unclear. V was clipped by 6 bases and J by 5 bases, with 28 bases between them. Germline V gene lookup returns CDR1 GTSNPN and CDR2 SVGIG (reference sequence). The CDR3 consists of 17 residues. In DNA form, the CDR3 reads TGTGCCTGTAGTACCACCCGGATAATTGGGCTGGCGACTGAAGCTTTCTTT. This codes for CACSTTRIIGLATEAFF.

Only a few counts were recorded for this clone. V gene TRBV7-9 combines with J gene TRBJ1-5; D call uncertain. CDR1 is SEHNR, CDR2 FQNEAQ, per germline (reference sequence). V shed 1 base and J shed 2 bases, with 6 bases lying between them. The CDR3 has 14 residues. The CDR3 is CASSLGAGNQPQHF. The CDR3 DNA sequence: TGTGCCAGCAGCTTAGGCGCGGGCAATCAGCCCCAGCATTTT.

This clone has just a few counts. The CDR3 protein is CAISESAGNTGELFF. The CDR3 nucleotides read TGTGCCATCAGTGAGTCCGCGGGGAACACCGGGGAGCTGTTTTTT. The genes are TRBV10-3 and TRBJ2-2, with a weak D call TRBD2 (5 bases). The CDR3 length is 15 residues. Trimming shortened V by 0 bases and J by 1 base, and 6 bases separated the two germline ends. Per germline, CDR1 ENHRY and CDR2 SYGVKD.

The chain links TRBV7-2 to TRBJ2-3; TRBD1 matches at 9 bases. This CDR3 is 15 amino acids long. With 3 bases clipped from V and 5 bases from J, the junction kept 6 bases outside the gene matches. The V gene's germline CDR1 is SGHTA and CDR2 FQGNSA. CDR3 nucleotide sequence: TGTGCCAGCAGCTTCACGGGACAGGGTAGAGATACGCAGTATTTT. Protein product: CASSFTGQGRDTQYF.

The chain links TRBV20-1 to TRBJ2-5; unclear D gene. The germline V gene has CDR1 DFQATT and CDR2 SNEGSKA (reference sequence). Deletions cut 5 bases from V and 8 bases from J, with 9 bases between. This CDR3 is built from 10 residues. CDR3 in amino acids: CSAEELTQYF. DNA for the CDR3: TGCAGTGCTGAAGAGCTTACCCAGTACTTC.

The chain joins TRBV14 to TRBJ1-1, with TRBD1 identical over 10 bases. Looked up from germline, CDR1 is SGHDN and CDR2 is FVKESK. With 4 bases clipped from V and 7 bases from J, the junction kept 6 bases outside the gene matches. The CDR3 contains 14 residues. The CDR3 here is CASSRGTGASEAFF. The CDR3 nucleotides read TGTGCCAGCAGCCGCGGGACAGGGGCCAGTGAAGCTTTCTTT.

The gene calls are TRBV9 and TRBJ2-5; D remains unclear. The germline CDR1 and CDR2 sequences are SGDLS and YYNGEE. The CDR3 sequence is 16 residues long. Trimming shortened V by 0 bases and J by 0 bases, and 12 bases separated the two germline ends. CDR3 sequence reads: CASSVEGRTYQETQYF. The CDR3 coding sequence is TGTGCCAGCAGCGTAGAAGGACGGACGTACCAAGAGACCCAGTACTTC.

The chain is built from TRBV18 and TRBJ1-2, with 7 nucleotides matching TRBD1. CDR3 size: 16 residues. CDR1 and CDR2 (germline): KGHSH, LQKENI. Trimming removed 0 bases from V and 4 bases from J; junction bases left unmatched: 8. The CDR3 spells CASSPPGQGVGYGYTF. CDR3 in DNA: TGTGCCAGCTCACCACCCGGCCAGGGGGTGGGCTATGGCTACACCTTC.

This clone was found a few times. This sequence joins TRBV29-1 and TRBJ1-1; D call uncertain. This CDR3 region has 9 residues. Germline-derived CDR1 and CDR2 are SQVTM and ANQGSEA. DNA of the CDR3: TGCAGTATGACTCGACGAGCTTTCTTT. This codes for CSMTRRAFF.

V gene TRBV28 combines with J gene TRBJ2-2, with D unresolved. The length of the CDR3 is 15 residues. CDR1 MDHEN and CDR2 SYDVKM come from the germline V gene. Between the trimmed V and J ends, which lost 4 bases and 6 bases, there was a span of 15 bases. CDR3 region: CASSSPTGRAGELFF. The DNA of the CDR3 is TGTGCCAGCAGTTCCCCCACCGGCCGAGCCGGGGAGCTGTTTTTT.

This clone was seen a handful of times. The V call is TRBV14, the J call TRBJ2-1; 7 bases line up with TRBD1. The CDR3 has 14 amino acids. Germline V gene sequence: CDR1 SGHDN, CDR2 FVKESK. With V trimmed by 4 bases and J by 8 bases, 8 bases remained unmatched. The CDR3 is CASSLPEGGDEQFF. Written as DNA, the CDR3 is TGTGCCAGCAGCCTCCCTGAAGGGGGCGATGAGCAGTTCTTC.

This clone was detected only a few times. This chain links TRBV7-7 with TRBJ2-7; TRBD2 matches 7 bases. Germline CDR1 reads SSHAT; CDR2 reads FNYEAQ (reference sequence). The CDR3 has 11 residues. V gave up 10 bases and J gave up 4 bases; unmatched junction bases: 4. CDR3 amino acids: CAMGEGYEQYF. CDR3 nucleotides: TGTGCCATGGGGGAGGGTTACGAGCAGTACTTC.

There are a few counts of this clone. The V call is TRBV15, the J call TRBJ2-1; no definite D call. The CDR3 totals 12 residues. Germline values: CDR1 LNHNV, CDR2 YYDKDF (reference sequence). V was pared by 0 bases and J by 9 bases, with 6 bases between. CDR3: CATSRERAEQFF. The CDR3 DNA follows: TGTGCCACCAGCAGAGAAAGGGCTGAGCAGTTCTTC. The full variable domain, with the rest looked up from reference TRBV15 and TRBJ2-1, is DAMVIQNPRYQVTQFGKPVTLSCSQTLNHNVMYWYQQKSSQAPKLLFHYYDKDFNNEADTPDNFQSRRPNTSFCFLDIRSPGLGDTAMYLCATSRERAEQFFGPGTRLTVL.

The table lists this clone with a few counts. The V and J genes are TRBV7-9 and TRBJ2-5; no clear D gene. Looked up from germline, CDR1 is SEHNR and CDR2 is FQNEAQ (reference sequence). The ends were cut back, 6 bases at V and 5 bases at J, with 7 bases in the middle. The CDR3 has 11 residues. CDR3 sequence (DNA): TGTGCCAGCAGTTACATGGAGACCCAGTACTTC. Translating gives CASSYMETQYF.